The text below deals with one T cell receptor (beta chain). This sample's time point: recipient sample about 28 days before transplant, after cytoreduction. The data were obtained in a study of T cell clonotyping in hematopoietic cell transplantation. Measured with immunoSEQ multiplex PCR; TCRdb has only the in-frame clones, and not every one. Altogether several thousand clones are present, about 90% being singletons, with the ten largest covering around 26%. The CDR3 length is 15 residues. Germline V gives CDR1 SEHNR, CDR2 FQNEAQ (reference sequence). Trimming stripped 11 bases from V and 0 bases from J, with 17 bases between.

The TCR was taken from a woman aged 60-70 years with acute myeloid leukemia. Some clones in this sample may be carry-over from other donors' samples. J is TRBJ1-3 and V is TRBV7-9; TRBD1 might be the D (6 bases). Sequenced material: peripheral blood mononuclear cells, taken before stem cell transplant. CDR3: CAVLTGRSSGNTIYF. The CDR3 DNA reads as TGTGCCGTATTGACAGGAAGAAGCTCTGGAAACACCATATATTTT.